This T cell receptor beta chain was retrieved from a study of siplizumab effects on memory and regulatory T cells. Sequencing used immunoSEQ multiplex PCR; TCRdb keeps in-frame clones, though not all of them. Of more than 95,000 clones in the sample, over 90% were seen once. The CDR3 covers 16 residues. From germline, CDR1 is SGHNT and CDR2 YYREEE (reference sequence). V was clipped by 0 bases and J by 5 bases; unmatched bases: 10. Note on this clone: Its antigen is still unknown.

Overall study results and limits: Among alloreactive clones, only a minor fraction mapped to unstimulated subsets. Mappable alloreactive CD4+ clones came from Treg cells about 65% of the time on average with siplizumab, against 26.9% in controls. Siplizumab produced a significant drop in alloreactive sequences attributable to unstimulated CD4+ memory cells. Apparently more diverse than memory cells, naive T cells also seemed major alloresponse contributors.

This sequence joins TRBV5-4 and TRBJ2-7; 8 nucleotides match TRBD1. The sequenced sample consisted of Tregs sorted from blood. This sequence was found in a human donor in good health. The CDR3 DNA follows: TGTGCCAGCAGCTTGGGGGGCAGGGGGCTTAGGGACGAGCAGTACTTC. This gives the protein CASSLGGRGLRDEQYF.